This is a list of T cell receptor beta chains from one sample in a study of neoadjuvant anti-PD-1 for oral cavity cancer. Libraries were prepared by immunoSEQ multiplex PCR; TCRdb keeps only in-frame clonotypes and omits some of them. Of some 14,000 clones listed, about three quarters were seen once; the top ten hold approximately 3.2%. Source: PBMCs, taken after nivolumab (anti-PD-1) treatment. These receptors all come from a person aged 40-85 years with oral cavity squamous cell carcinoma. CDR3s include the opening cysteine and the closing phenylalanine or tryptophan. Clone size is shown for a subset of rows, as once, few, many or a class of expanded clone.

v_gene: TRBV19
j_gene: TRBJ1-2
abundance: -
CDR3aa: CASSMVDWNYGYTF

v_gene: TRBV5-6
j_gene: TRBJ2-7
abundance: few
CDR3aa: CASSSGKGDAGSLRAVKYF

v_gene: TRBV6-5
j_gene: TRBJ2-3
abundance: -
CDR3aa: CASTPGLAADTQYF

v_gene: TRBV6-5
j_gene: TRBJ1-3
abundance: -
CDR3aa: CASSLTGAGNTIYF

v_gene: TRBV21-1
j_gene: TRBJ2-7
abundance: few
CDR3aa: CASSKGSPGTGGPEQYF

v_gene: TRBV7-8
j_gene: TRBJ2-7
abundance: -
CDR3aa: CASSLSSGGAEQYF

v_gene: TRBV5-1
j_gene: TRBJ2-3
abundance: -
CDR3aa: CASSADTDTQYF

v_gene: TRBV9
j_gene: TRBJ1-2
abundance: -
CDR3aa: CASSGGSNYGYTF

v_gene: TRBV30
j_gene: TRBJ1-2
abundance: -
CDR3aa: CAWSKGLPTNGYTF

v_gene: TRBV30
j_gene: TRBJ2-2
abundance: -
CDR3aa: CAQSRANTGELFF

v_gene: TRBV5-1
j_gene: TRBJ2-3
abundance: -
CDR3aa: CASSLRTSGDTDTQYF

v_gene: TRBV19
j_gene: TRBJ2-7
abundance: -
CDR3aa: CASRNTGANEQYF

v_gene: TRBV7-2
j_gene: TRBJ2-2
abundance: -
CDR3aa: CASSLKGDTGELFF

v_gene: TRBV11-3
j_gene: TRBJ2-4
abundance: -
CDR3aa: CASSPNMGTGLIAKNIQYF

v_gene: TRBV30
j_gene: TRBJ1-3
abundance: -
CDR3aa: CAWSPWDISGNTIYF

v_gene: TRBV28
j_gene: TRBJ2-3
abundance: -
CDR3aa: CASSFPNPIVDTQYF

v_gene: TRBV14
j_gene: TRBJ2-7
abundance: -
CDR3aa: CASSQVGHEQYF

v_gene: TRBV4-1
j_gene: TRBJ1-5
abundance: -
CDR3aa: CASSQEGGASNQPQHF

v_gene: TRBV6-4
j_gene: TRBJ2-2
abundance: few
CDR3aa: CASSESLAGGSTGELFF

v_gene: TRBV5-1
j_gene: TRBJ2-1
abundance: -
CDR3aa: CASSFKQLALYNEQFF

v_gene: TRBV2
j_gene: TRBJ1-2
abundance: few
CDR3aa: CASTSGQGLEGYTF

v_gene: TRBV19
j_gene: TRBJ1-2
abundance: -
CDR3aa: CASSIITANNYGYTF

v_gene: TRBV6-6
j_gene: TRBJ2-1
abundance: -
CDR3aa: CASSEVAGSYNEQFF

v_gene: TRBV30
j_gene: TRBJ2-5
abundance: -
CDR3aa: CAWMGVSETQYF

v_gene: TRBV19
j_gene: TRBJ1-1
abundance: -
CDR3aa: CASSRQGVFTEAFF

v_gene: TRBV5-1
j_gene: TRBJ1-3
abundance: -
CDR3aa: CASSLGTADSGNTIYF

v_gene: TRBV27
j_gene: TRBJ2-1
abundance: -
CDR3aa: CASLIYAGGDEQFF

v_gene: TRBV7-8
j_gene: TRBJ2-4
abundance: once
CDR3aa: CASSYTGDLSSQNIQYF

v_gene: TRBV6-1
j_gene: TRBJ2-3
abundance: -
CDR3aa: CASSEVRGGIRYF

v_gene: TRBV19
j_gene: TRBJ2-7
abundance: few
CDR3aa: CASSIREFGEQYF

v_gene: TRBV29-1
j_gene: TRBJ1-2
abundance: once
CDR3aa: CSVEEAQGIGGYTF

v_gene: TRBV2
j_gene: TRBJ2-7
abundance: -
CDR3aa: CASSEYGGLYEQYF

v_gene: TRBV10-3
j_gene: TRBJ2-7
abundance: few
CDR3aa: CAISEGTSSYEQYF